The 25 T cell receptor beta chains listed next were all sequenced from one sample in a study of T cell responses to AZD1222 COVID-19 vaccine. Assay used: immunoSEQ multiplex PCR; TCRdb lists only in-frame clones, some missing. The table records 170,000 or so clones, roughly 90% of them present only once. Sequencing was performed on peripheral blood, taken on day 0 of AZD1222 vaccination. These receptors came from an adult in good health.

The chain combines TRBV7-9 with TRBJ2-7, with D uncertain. The V and J ends lost 1 base and 5 bases respectively, with 6 bases between them. The CDR3 has 12 amino acids. Germline V gene data show CDR1 as SEHNR and CDR2 as FQNEAQ (reference sequence). The CDR3 region is CASSLDRDEQYF. CDR3 DNA: TGTGCCAGCAGCTTAGATAGGGACGAGCAGTACTTC.

The genes are TRBV28 and TRBJ1-1; D not certain. CDR1 and CDR2 from the germline V gene are MDHEN and SYDVKM. This CDR3 is 11 amino acids long. V shed 5 bases and J shed 8 bases, with 9 bases lying between them. The CDR3 sequence: CASSARWEAFF. CDR3 bases: TGTGCCAGCAGTGCCCGGTGGGAAGCTTTCTTT. Full variable domain (rest looked up from reference TRBV28 and TRBJ1-1): DVKVTQSSRYLVKRTGEKVFLECVQDMDHENMFWYRQDPGLGLRLIYFSYDVKMKEKGDIPEGYSVSREKKERFSLILESASTNQTSMYLCASSARWEAFFGQGTRLTVV.

This clone was picked up one time. The gene calls are TRBV6-5 and TRBJ1-1, with D hard to call. V lost 0 bases, J lost 0 bases, and 11 bases lay in between. Per the germline V gene, CDR1 is MNHEY and CDR2 is SVGAGI. CDR3 size: 16 residues. The CDR3 loop is CASSYSGSSMNTEAFF. In DNA form, the CDR3 reads TGTGCCAGCAGTTACTCGGGCAGTTCGATGAACACTGAAGCTTTCTTT.

V usage is TRBV21-1 and J usage is TRBJ1-5. TRBV21-1 is assigned pseudogene status. The CDR3 runs 19 residues. As DNA, the CDR3 is TGTGCCAGCAGCAAAGATCTTGCTCAAGGGGAGGTAGGCAATCAGCCCCAGCATTTT. Translated: CASSKDLAQGEVGNQPQHF.

The rearrangement joins TRBV24-1 to TRBJ2-2, with D unresolved. This CDR3 region has 12 residues. Trimming took 7 bases from V and 5 from J, leaving 7 bases between them. Germline V CDR1 and CDR2: KGHDR, SFDVKD. CDR3 protein: CATSRSTGELFF. In DNA, the CDR3 is TGTGCCACCAGCCGGAGTACCGGGGAGCTGTTTTTT.

The chain has TRBV30 and TRBJ1-1; 9 nucleotides match TRBD1. Germline V CDR1 and CDR2: GTSNPN, SVGIG (reference sequence). This CDR3 spans 17 amino acids. The J segment lost 1 base and the V segment lost 5 bases, leaving 14 bases of the junction unmatched. CDR3 region: CAWGGTGSGFKNTEAFF. DNA of the CDR3: TGTGCCTGGGGGGGGACAGGGTCCGGATTTAAGAACACTGAAGCTTTCTTT.

V is TRBV5-1 and J is TRBJ2-2; D is uncertain. Trimming shortened V by 0 bases and J by 6 bases, and 9 bases separated the two germline ends. CDR1 is SGHRS and CDR2 is YFSETQ in the germline V gene. The CDR3 consists of 14 residues. CDR3 loop: CASSLDLAPGELFF. The CDR3, as DNA: TGCGCCAGCAGCTTGGATCTCGCCCCCGGGGAGCTGTTTTTT.

The gene calls are TRBV7-2 and TRBJ2-3; 10 bases are a match to TRBD2. This CDR3 is 17 amino acids long. Germline V CDR1 and CDR2: SGHTA, FQGNSA. V shed 0 bases, J shed 1 base, and the junction held 4 bases outside the gene matches. For the CDR3, the DNA is TGTGCCAGCAGCTTAGCTAGCGGGAGGCCACGCACAGATACGCAGTATTTT. It yields the protein CASSLASGRPRTDTQYF.

The chain recombines TRBV5-1 with TRBJ2-5, with D possibly being TRBD1 (6 bases). In germline, CDR1 is SGHRS, CDR2 YFSETQ. V was shortened by 3 bases and J by 4 bases, with 16 bases between the two germline ends. The CDR3 spans 15 residues. The CDR3 reads CASSSGTLRGETQYF. CDR3 bases: TGCGCCAGCAGCTCCGGGACACTGAGAGGAGAGACCCAGTACTTC.

The chain combines TRBV19 with TRBJ2-7; D unclear. Trimming pared 3 bases from V and 2 bases from J, leaving 11 bases between. Germline CDR1 and CDR2: LNHDA and SQIVND (reference sequence). The CDR3 is made up of 14 amino acids. This CDR3 is CASSIPGRTYEQYF. The CDR3, as DNA: TGTGCCAGTAGTATCCCCGGCAGAACCTACGAGCAGTACTTC.

This chain connects TRBV9 to TRBJ2-7, with 9 bases matching TRBD2. The germline V gene encodes CDR1 SGDLS and CDR2 YYNGEE. The CDR3 extends over 13 amino acids. V was pared by 0 bases and J by 10 bases, with 5 bases of the junction left unmatched. CDR3 sequence reads: CASSVEYSGGQYF. For the CDR3, the DNA is TGTGCCAGCAGCGTAGAGTATAGCGGGGGTCAGTACTTC.

The rearrangement uses TRBV7-9 and TRBJ2-7; 8 bases line up with TRBD1. CDR1 is SEHNR and CDR2 is FQNEAQ in the germline V gene (reference sequence). V trimming: 9 bases; J trimming: 4 bases; junction bases outside the gene matches: 11. The length of the CDR3 is 14 residues. CDR3 sequence: CASATGGLGYEQYF. CDR3 bases: TGTGCCAGTGCTACAGGGGGTCTCGGGTACGAGCAGTACTTC.

The CDR3 DNA follows: TGTGCCAGCAGCAAAAGCTTAGCGGGAGGGGCATACGAGCAGTACTTC. Translating it yields CASSKSLAGGAYEQYF. The gene calls are TRBV9 and TRBJ2-7; 11 bases align to TRBD2. The CDR3 loop spans 16 amino acids. CDR1 is SGDLS and CDR2 is YYNGEE in the germline V gene. The junction had 10 bases not matched to a gene; V was cut back by 4 bases and J by 4 bases.

The V call is TRBV5-1, the J call TRBJ1-4, with 7 bases matching TRBD1. Germline CDR1 SGHRS, CDR2 YFSETQ. V dropped 1 base and J dropped 7; count of bases not matched to a gene: 4. The CDR3 totals 14 residues. The CDR3 spells CASSLTGAFEKLFF. DNA of the CDR3: TGCGCCAGCAGCTTGACAGGGGCTTTTGAAAAACTGTTTTTT.

V and J are TRBV19 and TRBJ2-7, with TRBD2 matching over 9 bases. The ends lost 5 bases at V and 4 bases at J; junction bases unmatched: 6. CDR3 length equals 14 residues. Germline V lookup: CDR1 LNHDA, CDR2 SQIVND (reference sequence). The CDR3, as DNA: TGTGCCAGTAGTCGTAGCGGGAGAGGGTACGAGCAGTACTTC. This translates into CASSRSGRGYEQYF. The full variable domain, its missing parts supplied by reference TRBV19 and TRBJ2-7, is DGGITQSPKYLFRKEGQNVTLSCEQNLNHDAMYWYRQDPGQGLRLIYYSQIVNDFQKGDIAEGYSVSREKKESFPLTVTSAQKNPTAFYLCASSRSGRGYEQYFGPGTRLTVT.

The chain links TRBV29-1 to TRBJ2-7, with a tentative D call TRBD1 (5 bases). CDR3 length equals 12 residues. Germline-derived CDR1 and CDR2 are SQVTM and ANQGSEA. V was pared by 4 bases and J by 4 bases, with 11 bases between. This CDR3 is CSVGGSPYEQYF. CDR3 in DNA: TGCAGCGTTGGGGGCAGTCCTTACGAGCAGTACTTC.

CDR3 protein: CASKAAEVYEQYF. CDR3 bases: TGTGCCAGCAAGGCGGCGGAGGTCTACGAGCAGTACTTC. V and J are TRBV7-7 and TRBJ2-7, with TRBD2 as a possible D gene (5 bases). CDR3 length equals 13 residues. Trimming took off 7 bases at V and 3 bases at J, with 13 bases between the two ends. Germline V CDR1 and CDR2: SSHAT, FNYEAQ (reference sequence).

The chain is built from TRBV2 and TRBJ1-5, with 9 bases that match TRBD1. The CDR3 length is 21 residues. The germline V gene encodes CDR1 SNHLY and CDR2 FYNNEI. V was pared by 4 bases and J by 3 bases, with 22 bases of the junction left unmatched. CDR3 sequence reads: CASSGRKGQGSYIGANQPQHF. CDR3 DNA sequence: TGTGCCAGCAGTGGTCGAAAAGGACAGGGGTCCTATATAGGCGCCAATCAGCCCCAGCATTTT.

This clone has a handful of counts. The chain uses TRBV7-3 and TRBJ2-1, with 12 positions matching TRBD2. The CDR3 extends over 15 amino acids. From germline, CDR1 is SGHTA and CDR2 FQGTGA. With 5 bases clipped from V and 6 bases from J, the junction kept 5 bases outside the gene matches. The CDR3 reads CASSQTTSGGNEQFF. The CDR3 nucleotides are TGTGCCAGCAGCCAAACGACTAGCGGGGGCAATGAGCAGTTCTTC.

This clone was observed a few times. The chain couples TRBV6-5 to TRBJ1-2, with D possibly being TRBD1 (6 bases). Trimming took 8 bases from V and 4 from J, leaving 20 bases between them. From germline, CDR1 is MNHEY and CDR2 SVGAGI. The length of the CDR3 is 15 residues. CDR3 sequence reads: CASFRGGGGRYGYTF. In DNA form, the CDR3 reads TGTGCCAGCTTTCGAGGGGGGGGCGGTCGCTATGGCTACACCTTC.

This chain links TRBV9 with TRBJ1-6; D is perhaps TRBD1 (6 bases). The CDR3 is 15 residues long. The germline CDR1 and CDR2 sequences are SGDLS and YYNGEE. The ends were cut back, 3 bases at V and 7 bases at J, with 14 bases in the middle. DNA of the CDR3: TGTGCCAGCAGCGAGGGGGGGCTAGGGAATTCACCCCTCCACTTT. Translating it yields CASSEGGLGNSPLHF. The full variable domain, completed using reference TRBV9 and TRBJ1-6, is DSGVTQTPKHLITATGQRVTLRCSPRSGDLSVYWYQQSLDQGLQFLIQYYNGEERAKGNILERFSAQQFPDLHSELNLSSLELGDSALYFCASSEGGLGNSPLHFGNGTRLTVT.

The V and J genes are TRBV5-4 and TRBJ1-1, with a tentative D call TRBD1 (5 bases). Deletions cut 4 bases from V and 7 bases from J, with 14 bases between. CDR3 length: 13 amino acids. CDR1 SGHNT and CDR2 YYREEE come from the germline V gene (reference sequence). The CDR3: CASSLRGSGEAFF. The DNA for the CDR3 is TGTGCCAGCAGCCTCCGGGGGTCCGGTGAAGCTTTCTTT.

This chain connects TRBV6-6 to TRBJ2-1; D unclear. This CDR3 contains 14 residues. The V end was cut by 2 bases, the J end by 2 bases, with 7 bases between. Germline CDR1 MNHNY, CDR2 SVGAGI (reference sequence). CDR3 in amino acids: CASSYLDPYNEQFF. The CDR3 nucleotides are TGTGCCAGCAGTTACCTGGACCCCTACAATGAGCAGTTCTTC.

The count of this clone is one. The genes are TRBV24-1 and TRBJ2-3, with D maybe TRBD2 (6 bases). CDR1 is KGHDR, CDR2 SFDVKD, per germline. CDR3 length: 17 amino acids. The germline V and J ends were trimmed by 0 bases and 2 bases, with 14 bases remaining between them. CDR3: CATSDLPGRVSTDTQYF. CDR3 DNA sequence: TGTGCCACCAGTGATTTGCCCGGGAGAGTCTCCACAGATACGCAGTATTTT.

The chain has TRBV19 and TRBJ2-7; 7 positions match TRBD1. The ends lost 6 bases at V and 6 bases at J; junction bases unmatched: 8. Germline V gene sequence: CDR1 LNHDA, CDR2 SQIVND (reference sequence). The CDR3 spans 13 residues. The CDR3 here is CASRLTGSGEQYF. In DNA, the CDR3 is TGTGCCAGTAGGCTGACAGGGTCGGGCGAGCAGTACTTC.